The clone carrying this T cell receptor beta chain has a count of ten or more. This entry is derived from a study of spatial heterogeneity in lung cancer. Study context: Averaged across combinations, each unique TCR and UMI pairing appeared more than ten times in raw reads, which were uncorrected.

Time point denoted: sample taken at primary tumor resection. Whole RNA was taken from tumor, nontumor lung or frozen PBMC; it was then sequenced unsorted. Samples were donated by 72 untreated early-stage non-small cell lung cancer patients. One entry per CDR3 protein, called by TCRdb with MiXCR from the 5' RACE reads. Here the sample spans around 74,000 distinct CDR3 sequences, about 14% being singletons. The CDR3 is 16 residues long. The ends lost 5 bases at V and 0 bases at J; junction bases unmatched: 10. Germline values: CDR1 MDHEN, CDR2 SYDVKM. This TCR derives from a male donor with early-stage non-small cell lung cancer. Sample: PBMCs, taken at surgery. The V call is TRBV28, the J call TRBJ2-7; 7 positions match TRBD1. CDR3 DNA: TGTGCCAGCAGTACTAACAGGGGTGGCATCTCCTACGAGCAGTACTTC. It codes for CASSTNRGGISYEQYF.